The following is a TCR beta chain sequence with its context. This clone was picked up a small number of times. Its antigen is still unknown. Base qualities were left out, and no much larger clone turns up one base away. This sample is drawn from a study of cytomegalovirus exposure and HLA in healthy donors (dated by TCRdb to about 2017). For the wider study: According to an earlier analysis of 587 of the donors, roughly 180 million T cells yielded roughly 100 million unique TCR beta sequences and about 300 Gb of sequence data. An early release covering roughly 580 HLA-typed donors comprised about 300 gigabases of sequencing data and roughly 85 million unique TCR sequences. The genetic ancestry cluster associated with self-reported Caucasian donors included about 84% of the 398 genotyped donors. The aim of the study was to test whether cataloging public T cell receptors could identify signatures of past pathogen exposure. The T cell repertoires of some 670 subjects were profiled by immunosequencing and related to cytomegalovirus serostatus. Besides the first cohort of 666 subjects, a separate validation cohort made up of roughly 120 different subjects was used. To predict cytomegalovirus infection status, the study combined high-throughput TCR immunosequencing, statistical association of individual TCRs with disease status, and machine learning. In a later analysis, previously published TCR beta repertoires from 666 donors were re-analyzed and high-resolution HLA genotyping was added so that TCR occurrence patterns could be studied. Rather than using new phenotypic data, the later analysis identified candidate immune exposures from TCR beta sequences and from how often those sequences occurred across donors. An earlier analysis of 587 of the donors applied high-throughput TCR beta sequencing to assess whether each TCR beta V gene segment acted as functional or pseudogenic. Donor age, sex, ethnicity and CMV serostatus were compiled together with the repertoire data. A later genetic analysis took genome-wide SNP genotypes for about three fifths of the 666 donors and used that subset as a discovery cohort. All discovery cohort repertoires had been generated on a single sequencing platform. Both class I and class II loci were covered by HLA typing, at four-digit resolution. Typing coverage differed by locus: A, B, C, DRB1 and DQB1 were typed in about 629-640 donors, DQA1 in 522, DPA1 in 600 to 610, and DPB1 in 472. Several DR-DQ haplotypes were handled as single units for association and clustering because linkage in the cohort was strong. On average, roughly 240,000 unique TCR beta nucleotide sequences were sequenced per donor among a few hundred genotyped donors of the cohort, with 15% to 20% of those sequences being non-productive. The study at large found these results: CMV serostatus was the only immune exposure information available for the cohort. The authors suggested that the approach could potentially be extended to other disease states and immunological phenotypes. The presence/absence analyses assumed that sequencing depth was roughly uniform across donors, and that assumption may not be true. Some IMGT-functional V segments, including TRBV6-2 and TRBV6-3, could not be distinguished by the 87-base-pair reads and were therefore excluded. V-gene and J-gene trimming of TCR beta chains was associated with a missense DCLRE1C variant in a later genetic analysis, and the association was replicated in an independent cohort. In a later analysis, the rate of TCR association differed among HLA loci, with DRB1 alleles having the most associated TCRs and HLA-C alleles having the fewest. In vitro tests confirmed that three of the cytomegalovirus-associated TCR beta chains recognize cytomegalovirus antigens. HLA typing was unavailable for some donors at each locus, so association tests used only the typed subset. A later analysis associated 15,000 or so TCR beta sequences with specific HLA alleles at a false discovery rate of 0.05. The earlier analysis of fewer than 750 of the donors excluded about 16 rarely observed V segments, including chromosome 9 orphons, because counts were too low. In the study, about 150 TCR beta chains were listed as associated with cytomegalovirus. An earlier analysis of around 500 of the donors showed that most TCR beta V segments appeared in productive rearrangements either about 87% or about 30% of the time, which broadly matched IMGT annotations. Only TCR beta chains were sequenced in this cohort, and the absence of alpha or paired-chain data limited detectable features. A further reported finding was that TCR beta sequences accurately predicted the HLA-A and HLA-B alleles for most subjects in the first cohort. According to a later analysis, parvovirus B19, influenza, CMV and Epstein-Barr virus appeared linked to several top co-occurrence clusters. A later genetic analysis reported fewer N-insertions in productive TCRs among donors in an Asian-associated ancestry cluster than the roughly 700-donor mean. Cytomegalovirus status was reported to be diagnosed by the classifier with high specificity and sensitivity in both the original and validation cohorts. Compared with equally common non-associated chains, HLA-associated TCR beta chains in a later analysis were more clonally expanded and had lower generation probabilities. Linkage disequilibrium might explain the correlated functional status among segregating V segments, but an unknown experimental factor could not be ruled out. When HLA alleles, especially DR and DQ, strongly co-occurred, TCR associations were difficult to assign to individual alleles. Most TCR sequences were observed very rarely across donors, whereas some public TCRs were present in many individuals. A later analysis found that most CMV-associated TCR beta chains appeared HLA-restricted, with HLA associations seemingly driven largely by CMV exposure. A cluster of highly shared sequence variants was judged likely to be a technical artifact of the sequencing pipeline.

The receptor library was made with the immunoSEQ multiplex PCR assay. A mixture of 60 forward primers for TCR Vbeta segments and 13 reverse primers for TCR Jbeta segments was used in the multiplex PCR. A multiplex PCR assay on genomic DNA amplified the CDR3 region of rearranged TCR beta genes. On the Illumina HiSeq System, the amplified TCR beta libraries were sequenced as 87-base-pair reads. From the authors' description of their analysis: Across the 666 repertoires, a later analysis counted approximately 75 million unique TCR beta chains, roughly 11 million of which were shared by at least two donors. To remove PCR and sequencing errors, raw reads were error-corrected and collapsed into unique sequences using a nearest-neighbor algorithm that merged closely related sequences. To assign V, D and J gene segments, CDR3 sequences were aligned to IMGT reference sequences. For a sequence to be retained, at least a six-nucleotide match to both a V gene segment and a J gene segment was required. Rearrangements were classified as productive when the CDR3 lacked stop codons and remained in frame with V and J, and all other rearrangements were classified as non-productive. Following IMGT convention, CDR3 was defined as the stretch from the second conserved V-encoded cysteine up to the conserved J-encoded phenylalanine. The earlier analysis of about 590 of the donors excluded sequences that lacked an unambiguous match to a single V gene segment. In an earlier analysis of some 590 of the donors, a V segment was called functional when productive rearrangements were above 56.7%, and segregating when the standard deviation between donors exceeded 5%. A statistical classification framework was built to diagnose cytomegalovirus status from the catalog of TCR beta chain sequences. In a later analysis, TCR nucleotide sequences were compared against IMGT/GENE-DB human TR gene sequences so that V and J genes could be assigned. Using the TCRdist pipeline, a later analysis assigned CDR3 sequences along with most-parsimonious VDJ recombination scenarios. A later analysis defined each TCR beta chain by its CDR3 amino acid sequence plus V-gene family, and excluded reads lacking a unique V-gene family. To address suspected cross-contamination and a sequencing artifact, a later analysis removed some 620 highly shared, low-generation-probability nucleotide sequences. For each public chain, a later analysis derived a clonal expansion index from normalized ranks of inferred template counts within each repertoire. Generation probabilities in a later analysis came from a VDJ recombination model fitted to out-of-frame rearrangements, and those results were checked against IGoR. In a later analysis, hypergeometric tests were used to score TCR-TCR, TCR-HLA and TCR-CMV co-occurrence, with a repertoire-size bias correction applied to TCR pairs. In a later analysis, false discovery rates were estimated by permuting HLA or CMV assignments 20 times. In a later analysis, co-occurring TCRs were grouped with DBSCAN, and TCRdist sequence similarity was added when clustering was performed within HLA-allele-positive subsets. Co-occurrence clustering excluded repertoires with fewer than 30,000 or more than 120,000 public chains, plus five with anomalous nucleotide sharing. TCRdb took over this immuneACCESS table, retaining in-frame rearrangements with V and J assigned. Such tables are incomplete; in checked studies, under half of the missing clones stem from an unresolved V gene, and the remainder is unexplained. V, J and clone size derive from that table, while D and trimming were established from the DNA sequence. This sample has 100,000 to 150,000 clones in its table, and roughly 79% of those were observed once. Jointly, the top ten make up approximately 1.8% of the sample.

The cohort consisted of fewer than 700 healthy bone marrow donors. At the time of sampling, all cohort members were nominally healthy, though unrecorded immune exposures were likely present. The donor tested CMV seronegative, placing the donor among the 300 to 450 seronegative members of the cohort. A peripheral blood sample was provided by each donor, and peripheral blood mononuclear cells were used for TCR beta sequencing. The Qiagen DNeasy Blood Extraction Kit was used to extract genomic DNA from the blood cell samples. The CDR3 sequence holds 15 residues, the cysteine and phenylalanine included. Only the CDR3 part of the read is kept: 45 bases, read in frame from the first base. V drops 1 base and J drops 0 bases, leaving 10 bases in between. Via the germline V gene, CDR1 is MNHNS and CDR2 SASEGT.

This sequence was found in a woman between 40 and 50 years old in good health and CMV-seronegative. The rearrangement combines TRBV6-1 with TRBJ2-7; the best D guess is TRBD2, with 5 bases matching. What was sequenced was PBMCs. The CDR3 in this case is CASSEDSAGSYEQYF. The nucleotides read TGTGCCAGCAGTGAAGACAGTGCGGGCTCCTACGAGCAGTACTTC.